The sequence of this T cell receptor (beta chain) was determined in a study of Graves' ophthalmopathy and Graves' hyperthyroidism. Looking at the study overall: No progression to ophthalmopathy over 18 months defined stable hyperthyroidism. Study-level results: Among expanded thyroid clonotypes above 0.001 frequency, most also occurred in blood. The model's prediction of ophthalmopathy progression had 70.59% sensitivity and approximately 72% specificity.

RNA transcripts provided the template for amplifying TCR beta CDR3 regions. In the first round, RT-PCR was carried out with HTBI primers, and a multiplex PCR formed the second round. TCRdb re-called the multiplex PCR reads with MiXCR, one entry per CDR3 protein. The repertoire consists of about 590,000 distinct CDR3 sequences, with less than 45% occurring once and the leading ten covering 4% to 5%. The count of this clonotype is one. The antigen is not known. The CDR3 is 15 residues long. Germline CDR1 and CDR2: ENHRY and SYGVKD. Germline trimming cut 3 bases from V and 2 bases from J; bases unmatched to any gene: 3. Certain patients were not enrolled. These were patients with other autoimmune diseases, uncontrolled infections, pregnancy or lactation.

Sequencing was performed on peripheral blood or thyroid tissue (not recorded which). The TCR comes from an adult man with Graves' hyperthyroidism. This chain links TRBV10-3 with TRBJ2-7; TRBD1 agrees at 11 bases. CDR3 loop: CAISDSGQGAYEQYF. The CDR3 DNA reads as TGTGCCATCAGTGACTCGGGACAGGGGGCCTACGAGCAGTACTTC.